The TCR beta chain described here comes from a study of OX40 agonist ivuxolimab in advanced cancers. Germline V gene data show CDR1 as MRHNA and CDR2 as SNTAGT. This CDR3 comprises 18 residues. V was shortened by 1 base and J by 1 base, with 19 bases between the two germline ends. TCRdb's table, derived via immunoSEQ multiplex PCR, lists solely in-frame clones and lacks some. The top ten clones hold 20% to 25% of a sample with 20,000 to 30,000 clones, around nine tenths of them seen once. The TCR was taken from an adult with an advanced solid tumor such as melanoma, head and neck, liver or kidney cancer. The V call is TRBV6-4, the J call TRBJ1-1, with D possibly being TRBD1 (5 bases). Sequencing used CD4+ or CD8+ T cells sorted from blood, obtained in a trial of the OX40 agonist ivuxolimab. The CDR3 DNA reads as TGTGCCAGCAGTGACTTGTACTGGGGCGAGCACGGGAACACTGAAGCTTTCTTT. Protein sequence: CASSDLYWGEHGNTEAFF.